This T cell receptor beta chain was sequenced in a study of blood T cell repertoires in COVID-19. Overall study: T cells, B-cell-depleted T cells, or PBMCs provided the cDNA or gDNA that served as material.

Clones were sequenced by immunoSEQ multiplex PCR, and TCRdb holds only the in-frame ones, with some missing. In the table there are 240,000 or so clones, over 75% of which are singletons. The TCR comes from a woman aged 25 to 39 with acute or convalescent COVID-19. The sequencing sample was made of peripheral blood.

In DNA, the CDR3 is TGTGCCAGCAGGTTAACTAGCGGGAGGGTTAAGCTCGAGCAGTACTTC. Residues: CASRLTSGRVKLEQYF. This chain joins TRBV7-8 and TRBJ2-7; TRBD2 agrees at 13 bases. The CDR3 length is 16 residues. Germline values: CDR1 SGHVS, CDR2 FQNEAQ. With 6 bases clipped from V and 6 bases from J, the junction kept 11 bases outside the gene matches.